One and the same sample provided the 18 T cell receptor beta chains below, sequenced in a study of blood T cells in healthy people across ages. A second PCR, run for about 7 to 11 cycles, used a sample-barcoded 5' primer plus a J-beta primer mix. MiXCR, run by TCRdb on the 5' RACE reads, gives a single entry per CDR3 protein. The table has 1.5 million or so distinct CDR3 sequences, roughly 40% seen once. Sequencing was performed on blood. All receptors derive from a woman under 30 in good health.

This rearrangement joins TRBV20-1 to TRBJ2-5; D is unclear. V lost 4 bases, J lost 2 bases, and 17 bases lay in between. This CDR3 is 15 amino acids long. Germline CDR1 is DFQATT and CDR2 is SNEGSKA (reference sequence). The CDR3 nucleotides are TGCAGTGCTAAACCCGTAGGCGGAGAACAAGAGACCCAGTACTTC. This encodes CSAKPVGGEQETQYF.

This sequence joins TRBV15 and TRBJ1-2; D is unclear. Germline values: CDR1 LNHNV, CDR2 YYDKDF (reference sequence). Trimming removed 1 base from V and 4 bases from J, with 19 bases in between. This CDR3 is 17 amino acids long. CDR3: CATSRGAEGPRVYGYTF. The CDR3 nucleotides read TGTGCCACCAGCAGAGGGGCCGAGGGTCCGAGGGTCTATGGCTACACCTTC.

The chain recombines TRBV4-2 with TRBJ2-5; weak D call: TRBD1 (6 bases). The CDR3 has 14 amino acids. Germline lookup yields CDR1 LGHNA and CDR2 YNFKEQ. The V end lost 4 bases, the J end lost 4 bases, and 13 bases lay between the germline ends. Here the CDR3 reads CASSLEGVSETQYF. In DNA form, the CDR3 reads TGTGCCAGCAGCCTCGAGGGGGTGTCAGAGACCCAGTACTTC.

This clonotype turned up a few times. This rearrangement joins TRBV5-1 to TRBJ2-3, with D perhaps TRBD1 (5 bases). The CDR3 covers 15 residues. Trimming cost V 2 bases and J 3 bases, with 13 bases left between them. Germline V gives CDR1 SGHRS, CDR2 YFSETQ. The CDR3 coding sequence is TGCGCCAGCAGCTTTCTTACAGGACGGACAGATACGCAGTATTTT. Its protein product is CASSFLTGRTDTQYF.

CDR3 DNA: TGCAGTGTTAAGCTGGACAGGGGGCGCTTTTCCGCGAAAGGGAACACTGAAGCTTTCTTT. Residues: CSVKLDRGRFSAKGNTEAFF. This chain uses TRBV20-1 with TRBJ1-1, with 11 bases aligning to TRBD1. Per the germline V gene, CDR1 is DFQATT and CDR2 is SNEGSKA (reference sequence). This CDR3 comprises 20 residues. V shed 7 bases, J shed 1 base, and the junction held 23 bases outside the gene matches.

The chain couples TRBV20-1 to TRBJ2-2; D is unresolved. Between the trimmed V and J ends, which lost 3 bases and 7 bases, there was a span of 15 bases. CDR1 DFQATT and CDR2 SNEGSKA come from the germline V gene (reference sequence). The CDR3 is made up of 14 amino acids. CDR3 sequence (DNA): TGCAGTGCTAGTATTCGGGTGACGGGCGGGGAGCTGTTTTTT. It specifies CSASIRVTGGELFF.

The chain carries TRBV18 and TRBJ1-2; maybe TRBD1 (5 bases). Trimming removed 3 bases from V and 2 bases from J, with 13 bases in between. The V gene's germline CDR1 is KGHSH and CDR2 LQKENI. This CDR3 region has 15 residues. CDR3: CASSPLQTENYGYTF. CDR3 DNA: TGTGCCAGCTCACCGCTTCAGACAGAGAACTATGGCTACACCTTC.

The chain couples TRBV29-1 to TRBJ1-1; D gene ambiguous. The CDR3 consists of 12 residues. From germline, CDR1 is SQVTM and CDR2 ANQGSEA. Trimming stripped 2 bases from V and 1 base from J, with 5 bases between. The CDR3 region has the DNA TGCAGCGTTGAAAAGGGGAACACTGAAGCTTTCTTT. This encodes CSVEKGNTEAFF.

In this sample, this clonotype turned up a few times. The CDR3 coding sequence is TGCAGTGCTAGAGGAGGGGGCTCCTATAATTCACCCCTCCACTTT. Translating it yields CSARGGGSYNSPLHF. The chain uses TRBV20-1 and TRBJ1-6; possible D gene TRBD1, 6 bases. CDR1 and CDR2 from the germline V gene are DFQATT and SNEGSKA (reference sequence). The CDR3 loop spans 15 amino acids. V lost 1 base, J lost 0 bases, and 7 bases lay in between.

This clonotype has a handful of counts. This sequence joins TRBV20-1 and TRBJ2-1; a possible D gene is TRBD1 (7 bases). This CDR3 has 14 amino acids. Germline lookup yields CDR1 DFQATT and CDR2 SNEGSKA (reference sequence). V dropped 6 bases and J dropped 2 bases, with 14 bases sitting between them. The CDR3 bases are TGCAGTGCATCAGGGGGGACAGCCTACAATGAGCAGTTCTTC. Translation gives CSASGGTAYNEQFF.

This sequence joins TRBV10-3 and TRBJ1-1; 9 nucleotides line up with TRBD1. There are 16 residues in the CDR3. The germline V gene encodes CDR1 ENHRY and CDR2 SYGVKD. J gave up 4 bases and V 0 bases, and 6 bases lay outside the gene matches. Here the CDR3 DNA reads TGTGCCATCAGTGAGTCACAGGGGGCGAGGAGCACTGAAGCTTTCTTT. Its translation: CAISESQGARSTEAFF.

This clonotype was recorded once. The chain couples TRBV6-5 to TRBJ2-6; possibly TRBD1 for D (6 bases). This CDR3 has 15 amino acids. The V and J ends lost 2 bases and 3 bases respectively, with 8 bases between them. The germline gives CDR1 MNHEY, CDR2 SVGAGI. The CDR3 region has the DNA TGTGCCAGCAGTTACCAGGGGTATGGGGCCAACGTCCTGACTTTC. Translation: CASSYQGYGANVLTF.

This clonotype was counted a few times. The chain recombines TRBV12-3 or TRBV12-4 with TRBJ1-2; D possibly corresponds to TRBD1 (6 bases). This CDR3 has 14 amino acids. V lost 6 bases, J lost 8 bases, and 19 bases lay in between. This CDR3 is CASSGIQGIIGYTF. In nucleotides, the CDR3 is TGTGCCAGCAGCGGGATACAGGGCATTATCGGCTACACCTTC.

This chain links TRBV20-1 with TRBJ1-2, with 7 nucleotides matching TRBD1. Germline values: CDR1 DFQATT, CDR2 SNEGSKA (reference sequence). The CDR3 runs 12 residues. J gave up 11 bases and V 6 bases, and 12 bases lay outside the gene matches. Here the CDR3 reads CSAPGTARLYTF. CDR3 DNA: TGCAGTGCGCCCGGGACAGCTCGACTTTACACCTTC.

The CDR3 DNA is TGTGCCAGCAGCCACAACTCTAAGGGGCTTTACGAGCAGTACTTC. It specifies CASSHNSKGLYEQYF. The chain joins TRBV4-2 to TRBJ2-5; D may be TRBD1 (5 bases). The J call may be mistaken, given a closer DNA end match to TRBJ2-7. CDR3 length: 15 residues. CDR1 is LGHNA and CDR2 is YNFKEQ in the germline V gene.

This chain connects TRBV5-1 to TRBJ2-3; 7 positions agree with TRBD2. The J segment lost 4 bases and the V segment lost 1 base, leaving 6 bases of the junction unmatched. In germline, CDR1 is SGHRS, CDR2 YFSETQ. This CDR3 has 15 amino acids. CDR3 sequence reads: CASSLSGGDADTQYF. The CDR3 coding sequence is TGCGCCAGCAGCTTGTCTGGGGGGGATGCAGATACGCAGTATTTT.

The table lists this clonotype with a count of one. At one end, the junction sequence differs from germline, possibly due to a read error. The V gene is TRBV20-1, the J gene TRBJ1-6; D gene ambiguous. The CDR3 consists of 14 residues. From germline, CDR1 is DFQATT and CDR2 SNEGSKA (reference sequence). CDR3 nucleotide sequence: TGCAGTGCTCCCGAAGGGTCCTTTAATTCACCCCTCCACTTT. As protein: CSAPEGSFNSPLHF.

This chain uses TRBV7-8 with TRBJ2-1, with D unclear. CDR1 and CDR2 (germline): SGHVS, FQNEAQ. The CDR3 extends over 13 amino acids. The ends were cut back, 2 bases at V and 5 bases at J, with 7 bases in the middle. CDR3 bases: TGTGCCAGCAGCTTAATGCCAAACAATGAGCAGTTCTTC. Protein sequence: CASSLMPNNEQFF.